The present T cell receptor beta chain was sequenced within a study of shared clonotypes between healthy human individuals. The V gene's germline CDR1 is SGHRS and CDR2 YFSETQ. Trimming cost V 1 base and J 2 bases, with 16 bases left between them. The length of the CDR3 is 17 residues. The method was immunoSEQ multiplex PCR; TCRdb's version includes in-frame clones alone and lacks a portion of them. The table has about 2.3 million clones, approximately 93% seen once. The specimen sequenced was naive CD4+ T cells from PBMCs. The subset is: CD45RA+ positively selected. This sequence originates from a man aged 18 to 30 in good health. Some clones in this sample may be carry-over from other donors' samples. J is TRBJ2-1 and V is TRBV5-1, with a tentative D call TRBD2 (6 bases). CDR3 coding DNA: TGCGCCAGCAGCTTGATAGCTACCGGGAGAGCCTACAATGAGCAGTTCTTC. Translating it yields CASSLIATGRAYNEQFF. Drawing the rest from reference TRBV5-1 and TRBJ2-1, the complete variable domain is KAGVTQTPRYLIKTRGQQVTLSCSPISGHRSVSWYQQTPGQGLQFLFEYFSETQRNKGNFPGRFSGRQFSNSRSEMNVSTLELGDSALYLCASSLIATGRAYNEQFFGPGTRLTVL.